This TCR beta chain stems from a study of blood T cell repertoires in COVID-19. Turning to the study itself: The United States, Italy and Spain supplied acute and convalescent COVID-19 samples. PBMCs, B-cell-depleted T cells, or T cells provided the cDNA or gDNA that made up the material.

The CDR3 runs to 15 residues. The germline gives CDR1 MNHEY, CDR2 SVGAGI. Trimming pared 2 bases from V and 2 bases from J, leaving 13 bases between. Source study methods: From reference gene primer amplification, estimates of nucleated cell counts were derived. The assay was immunoSEQ multiplex PCR, and TCRdb's table has in-frame clones only and misses some. The V and J calls and clone size are taken from that table; D and trimming were inferred from the DNA. The sample yields some 76,000 clones, about 90% seen once. The chain carries TRBV6-5 and TRBJ2-7; the D gene is possibly TRBD1 (5 bases). Sequenced sample: peripheral blood. This receptor was obtained from a human donor in a cohort sampled during active COVID-19. CDR3 loop: CASSYGAAPTYEQYF. In nucleotides, the CDR3 is TGTGCCAGCAGTTACGGGGCAGCTCCTACCTACGAGCAGTACTTC.